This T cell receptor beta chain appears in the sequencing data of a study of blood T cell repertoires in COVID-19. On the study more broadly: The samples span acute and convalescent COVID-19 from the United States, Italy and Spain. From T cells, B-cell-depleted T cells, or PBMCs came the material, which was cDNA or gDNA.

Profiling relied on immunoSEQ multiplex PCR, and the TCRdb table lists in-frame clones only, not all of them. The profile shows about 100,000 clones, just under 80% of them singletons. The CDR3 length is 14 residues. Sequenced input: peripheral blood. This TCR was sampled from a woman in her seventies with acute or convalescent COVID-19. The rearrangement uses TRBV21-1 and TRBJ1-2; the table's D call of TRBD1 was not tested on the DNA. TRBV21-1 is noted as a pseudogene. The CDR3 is CASSNGGGAGGYTF. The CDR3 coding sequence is TGTGCCAGCAGCAATGGAGGGGGCGCGGGTGGCTACACCTTC.